A selection of T cell receptor beta chains follows, all from one sample in a study of T-cell memory formation after mild COVID-19. TCRdb reprocessed the 5' RACE reads with MiXCR, giving one entry per CDR3 protein. The sample yields about 320,000 distinct CDR3 sequences, around 15% seen once. The sequenced sample was PBMCs or a T cell subset sorted from them (not recorded which). Receptor source: a man aged 18 to 35 who had mild COVID-19 (a few samples of this study predate the infection). Cell type and time point are not known. Each CDR3 is given with its conserved first and last residue. Fields, in order: D gene, clone size, V gene, J gene, CDR3 length, CDR3 protein, CDR3 DNA. D genes are given only for firm matches. Not every row has a clone size; where given, it reads once, few, many or a size class.

d_call: TRBD2
clone_size: few
v_call: TRBV11-2
j_call: TRBJ2-5
cdr3_length: 16
cdr3_aa: CASSHGRRGGSETQYF
cdr3_nt: TGTGCCAGCAGCCATGGCCGGCGGGGGGGATCGGAGACCCAGTACTTC

d_call: -
clone_size: -
v_call: TRBV6-5
j_call: TRBJ1-5
cdr3_length: 16
cdr3_aa: CASSYGRGGGNQPQHF
cdr3_nt: TGTGCCAGCAGTTACGGACGGGGCGGGGGCAATCAGCCCCAGCATTTT

d_call: TRBD2
clone_size: many
v_call: TRBV28
j_call: TRBJ2-1
cdr3_length: 15
cdr3_aa: CASISLSGGNNEQFF
cdr3_nt: TGTGCCAGCATTTCACTGAGCGGGGGGAACAATGAGCAGTTCTTC

d_call: TRBD1
clone_size: many
v_call: TRBV5-1
j_call: TRBJ2-7
cdr3_length: 14
cdr3_aa: CASSIGQGTDEQYF
cdr3_nt: TGCGCCAGCAGCATCGGACAGGGGACTGACGAGCAGTACTTC

d_call: TRBD1
clone_size: many
v_call: TRBV12-3/TRBV12-4
j_call: TRBJ2-3
cdr3_length: 16
cdr3_aa: CASSFWQGAQADTQYF
cdr3_nt: TGTGCCAGCAGTTTTTGGCAGGGGGCTCAGGCAGATACGCAGTATTTT

d_call: TRBD1
clone_size: -
v_call: TRBV4-3
j_call: TRBJ1-2
cdr3_length: 14
cdr3_aa: CASSQGQQSLGYTF
cdr3_nt: TGCGCCAGCAGCCAGGGACAGCAATCCTTGGGCTACACCTTC

d_call: -
clone_size: -
v_call: TRBV6-5
j_call: TRBJ1-5
cdr3_length: 13
cdr3_aa: CASSQRTDQPQHF
cdr3_nt: TGTGCCAGCAGTCAACGGACTGATCAGCCCCAGCATTTT

d_call: TRBD2
clone_size: few
v_call: TRBV20-1
j_call: TRBJ2-7
cdr3_length: 13
cdr3_aa: CSASRGGVYEQYF
cdr3_nt: TGCAGTGCAAGCCGTGGGGGGGTGTACGAGCAGTACTTC

d_call: -
clone_size: few
v_call: TRBV9
j_call: TRBJ2-4
cdr3_length: 16
cdr3_aa: CASSVRGQGDKNIQYF
cdr3_nt: TGTGCCAGCAGCGTACGGGGGCAGGGGGACAAAAACATTCAGTACTTC

d_call: TRBD2
clone_size: few
v_call: TRBV10-3
j_call: TRBJ2-1
cdr3_length: 15
cdr3_aa: CAISDRAGGPIEQFF
cdr3_nt: TGTGCCATCAGTGATCGAGCGGGGGGGCCAATTGAGCAGTTCTTC

d_call: -
clone_size: -
v_call: TRBV4-3
j_call: TRBJ2-6
cdr3_length: 14
cdr3_aa: CASSQWAGANVLTF
cdr3_nt: TGCGCCAGCAGCCAATGGGCTGGGGCCAACGTCCTGACTTTC

d_call: TRBD1
clone_size: few
v_call: TRBV30
j_call: TRBJ1-2
cdr3_length: 13
cdr3_aa: CAWNPTGNYGYTF
cdr3_nt: TGTGCCTGGAACCCGACAGGGAACTATGGCTACACCTTC

d_call: -
clone_size: -
v_call: TRBV6-6
j_call: TRBJ1-3
cdr3_length: 14
cdr3_aa: CASSYIRQANTIYF
cdr3_nt: TGTGCCAGCAGTTACATCCGACAGGCCAACACCATATATTTT

d_call: -
clone_size: -
v_call: TRBV7-9
j_call: TRBJ2-3
cdr3_length: 13
cdr3_aa: CASSSLDTDTQYF
cdr3_nt: TGTGCCAGCAGCTCCTTGGACACAGATACGCAGTATTTT